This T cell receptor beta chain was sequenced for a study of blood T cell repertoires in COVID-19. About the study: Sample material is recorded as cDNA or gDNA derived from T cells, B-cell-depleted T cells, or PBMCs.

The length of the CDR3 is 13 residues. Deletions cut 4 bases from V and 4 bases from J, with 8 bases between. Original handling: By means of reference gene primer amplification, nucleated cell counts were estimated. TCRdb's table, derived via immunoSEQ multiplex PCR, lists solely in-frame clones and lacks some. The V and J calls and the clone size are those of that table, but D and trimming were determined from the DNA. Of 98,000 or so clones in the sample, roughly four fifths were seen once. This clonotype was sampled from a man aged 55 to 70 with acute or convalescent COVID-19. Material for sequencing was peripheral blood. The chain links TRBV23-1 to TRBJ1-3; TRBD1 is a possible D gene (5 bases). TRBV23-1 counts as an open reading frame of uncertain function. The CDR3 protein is CASSPRTGNTIYF. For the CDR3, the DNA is TGCGCCAGCAGTCCCAGGACAGGAAACACCATATATTTT.